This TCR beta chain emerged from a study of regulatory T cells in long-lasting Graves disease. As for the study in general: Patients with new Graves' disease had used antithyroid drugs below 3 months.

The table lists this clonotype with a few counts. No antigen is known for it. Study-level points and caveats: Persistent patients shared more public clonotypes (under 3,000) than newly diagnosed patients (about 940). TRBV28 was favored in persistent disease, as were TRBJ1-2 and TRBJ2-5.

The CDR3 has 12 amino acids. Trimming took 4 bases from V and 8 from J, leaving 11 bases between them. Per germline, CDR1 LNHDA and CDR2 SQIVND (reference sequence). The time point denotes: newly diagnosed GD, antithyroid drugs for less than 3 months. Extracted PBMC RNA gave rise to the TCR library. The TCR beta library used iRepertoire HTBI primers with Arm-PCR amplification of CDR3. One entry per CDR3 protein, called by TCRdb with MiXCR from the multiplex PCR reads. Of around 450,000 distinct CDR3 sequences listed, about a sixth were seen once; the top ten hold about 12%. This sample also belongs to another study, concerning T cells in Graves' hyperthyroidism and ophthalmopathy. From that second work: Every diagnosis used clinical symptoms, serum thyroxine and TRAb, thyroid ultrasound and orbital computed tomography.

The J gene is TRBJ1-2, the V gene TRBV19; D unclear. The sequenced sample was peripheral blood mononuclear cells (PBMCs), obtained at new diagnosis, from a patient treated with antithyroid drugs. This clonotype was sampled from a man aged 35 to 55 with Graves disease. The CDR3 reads CASSSNSPGYTF. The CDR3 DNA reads TGTGCCAGTAGTAGCAATTCACCGGGCTACACCTTC. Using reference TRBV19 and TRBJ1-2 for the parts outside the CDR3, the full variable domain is DGGITQSPKYLFRKEGQNVTLSCEQNLNHDAMYWYRQDPGQGLRLIYYSQIVNDFQKGDIAEGYSVSREKKESFPLTVTSAQKNPTAFYLCASSSNSPGYTFGSGTRLTVV.